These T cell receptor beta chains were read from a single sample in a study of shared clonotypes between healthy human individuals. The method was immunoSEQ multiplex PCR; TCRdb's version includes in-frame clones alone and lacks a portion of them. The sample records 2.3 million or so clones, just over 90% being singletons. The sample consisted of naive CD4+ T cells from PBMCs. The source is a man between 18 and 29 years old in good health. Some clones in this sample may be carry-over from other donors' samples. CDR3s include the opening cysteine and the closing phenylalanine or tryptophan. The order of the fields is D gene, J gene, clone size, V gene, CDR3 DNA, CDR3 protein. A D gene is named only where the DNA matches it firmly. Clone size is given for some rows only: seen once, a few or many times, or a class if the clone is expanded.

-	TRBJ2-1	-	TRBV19	TGTGCCACCACCGCAACTAGGGGGAACAATGAGCAGTTCTTC	CATTATRGNNEQFF
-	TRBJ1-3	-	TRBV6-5	TGTGCCAGCAGTTACCGAGGGGCTGGAAACACCATATATTTT	CASSYRGAGNTIYF
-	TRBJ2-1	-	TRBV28	TGTGCCAGCAGGGGGAGCTCCTACAATGAGCAGTTCTTC	CASRGSSYNEQFF
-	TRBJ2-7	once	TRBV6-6	TGTGCCAGCAGTTACTCTGGGACATCCTACGAGCAGTACTTC	CASSYSGTSYEQYF
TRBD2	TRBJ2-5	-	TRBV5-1	TGCGCCAGCAGCCCCGGTCCAGCGGGAGACCAAGAGACCCAGTACTTC	CASSPGPAGDQETQYF
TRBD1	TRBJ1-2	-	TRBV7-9	TGTGCCAGCCAAGACAGGGCGCGGGACTATGGCTACACCTTC	CASQDRARDYGYTF
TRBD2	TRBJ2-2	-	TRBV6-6	TGTGCCAGCAGACCCGCGGCGGGAGAATCCGGGGAGCTGTTTTTT	CASRPAAGESGELFF
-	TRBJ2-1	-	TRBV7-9	TGTGCCAGCAGCCCACAATTATCCTACAATGAGCAGTTCTTC	CASSPQLSYNEQFF
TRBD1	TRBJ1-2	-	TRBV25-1	TGTGCCAGCAGCGAATCCTCCGGGACAGGGGGCGATGGCTACACCTTC	CASSESSGTGGDGYTF
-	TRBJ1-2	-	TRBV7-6	TGTGCCAGCAGCTTATATAATCACCCCCACAGGGAGGAAGGATATGGCTACACCTTC	CASSLYNHPHREEGYGYTF
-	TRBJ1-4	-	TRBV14	TGTGCCAGCAGCGACAGGTCTGCAACTAATGAAAAACTGTTTTTT	CASSDRSATNEKLFF
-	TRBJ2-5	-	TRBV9	TGTGCCAGCAGCCCTCGGGGCCTAATCCAAGAGACCCAGTACTTC	CASSPRGLIQETQYF
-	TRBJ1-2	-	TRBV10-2	TGCGCCAGCAGTGAGCGGTCGGGTAGAGGCTACACCTTC	CASSERSGRGYTF
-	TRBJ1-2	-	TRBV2	TGTGCCAGCAGTGAAGCTCAGGGGCCTGGCTACACCTTC	CASSEAQGPGYTF
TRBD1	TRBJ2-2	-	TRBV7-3	TGTGCCAGCAGCCCCAGGGGGCAGCAAGACACCGGGGAGCTGTTTTTT	CASSPRGQQDTGELFF
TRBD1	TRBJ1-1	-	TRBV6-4	TGTGCCAGCAGTTCCCAGGGGGGCACTGAAGCTTTCTTT	CASSSQGGTEAFF
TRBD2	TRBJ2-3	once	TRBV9	TGTGCCAGCAGCGGAACTAGCGACCCCACAGATACGCAGTATTTT	CASSGTSDPTDTQYF
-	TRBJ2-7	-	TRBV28	TGTGCCAGCAGTTTACAACGACTCGAGCAGTACTTC	CASSLQRLEQYF
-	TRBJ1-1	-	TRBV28	TGTGCCAGCAGAATACAGGTGAACACTGAAGCTTTCTTT	CASRIQVNTEAFF
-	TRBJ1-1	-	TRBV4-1	TGCGCCAGCAGCCGGATGCAGACGGGATCGAACACTGAAGCTTTCTTT	CASSRMQTGSNTEAFF
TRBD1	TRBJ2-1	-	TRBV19	TGTGCCAGTGCAGCCCGGGACAGGGTGTTCGATGAGCAGTTCTTC	CASAARDRVFDEQFF
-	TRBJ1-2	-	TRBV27	TGTGCCAGCAGTTCCCTTGATGGGGCTATGTTCAAGGGCTACACCTTC	CASSSLDGAMFKGYTF
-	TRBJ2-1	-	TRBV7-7	TGTGCCAGCAGCCCTAACTGGGCGGCCACCTACAATGAGCAGTTCTTC	CASSPNWAATYNEQFF
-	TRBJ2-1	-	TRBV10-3	TGTGCCATCAGTGAGCCCCCAATTGACCCGAAGAATGAGCAGTTCTTC	CAISEPPIDPKNEQFF
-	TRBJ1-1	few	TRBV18	TGTGCCAGCTCATCCGGGATGAACACTGAAGCTTTCTTT	CASSSGMNTEAFF
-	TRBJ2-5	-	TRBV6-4	TGTGCCAGCTCGGGCCAGACTATCAGCGGCTCGGAGACCCAGTACTTC	CASSGQTISGSETQYF
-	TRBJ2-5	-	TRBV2	TGTGCCAGCAGTGAAGTCAGGGGAAAGACCCAGTACTTC	CASSEVRGKTQYF
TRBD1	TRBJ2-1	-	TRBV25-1	TGTGCCAGCAGTGGGTGGACAGGAGGCATGATAAATGAGCAGTTCTTC	CASSGWTGGMINEQFF
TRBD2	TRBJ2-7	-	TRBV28	TGTGCCAGCAGTTTAACCATAATATCCGGGACTAGCTTCAACGAGCAGTACTTC	CASSLTIISGTSFNEQYF
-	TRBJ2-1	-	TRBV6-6	TGTGCCAGCGGAAAGGCACCTAATGATTACAATGAGCAGTTCTTC	CASGKAPNDYNEQFF
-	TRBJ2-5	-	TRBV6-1	TGTGCCAGCAGTGAATGGGCCGCAGAGACCCAGTACTTC	CASSEWAAETQYF
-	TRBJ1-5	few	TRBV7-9	TGTGCCAGCAGCTTAGGGTACCAGCCCCAGCATTTT	CASSLGYQPQHF
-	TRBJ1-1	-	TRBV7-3	TGTGCCAGCAGCTTATTCCCCAGGGGAGGAGTAGAAAACACTGAAGCTTTCTTT	CASSLFPRGGVENTEAFF
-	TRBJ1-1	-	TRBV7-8	TGTGCCAGCAGCTTAGGGGATCGTACTGAAGCTTTCTTT	CASSLGDRTEAFF
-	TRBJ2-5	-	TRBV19	TGTGCCAGTAGTATAGGGCAGGGTGTGTGGGAGACCCAGTACTTC	CASSIGQGVWETQYF
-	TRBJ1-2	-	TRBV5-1	TGCGCCAGCAGCTTGGCCGGGGACGGCTACACCTTC	CASSLAGDGYTF
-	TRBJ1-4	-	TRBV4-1	TGCGCCAGCAGCCAACAGACAGTTAATGAAAAACTGTTTTTT	CASSQQTVNEKLFF